The sequence of this T cell receptor (beta chain) was determined in a study of shared clonotypes between healthy human individuals. Every immunoSEQ plate was one replicate of a subset's evenly spread DNA. The repertoire was sequenced with immunoSEQ multiplex PCR; TCRdb's copy has only in-frame clones and lacks some. The repertoire holds about 2.3 million clones, with 85% to 95% as singletons. The sequenced material came from naive CD4+ T cells from PBMCs. Specified subset: CD45RA+ positively selected. This sequence originates from a man between 18 and 29 years old in good health. Some clones in this sample may be carry-over from other donors' samples.

CDR3 coding DNA: TGTGCCAGCAGAGTAAATGCCCAGCCCCAGCATTTT. Its translation: CASRVNAQPQHF. V and J are TRBV28 and TRBJ1-5; D remains unclear. V lost 6 bases to trimming and J lost 7 bases, with 10 bases between them. From germline, CDR1 is MDHEN and CDR2 SYDVKM. This CDR3 is built from 12 residues.